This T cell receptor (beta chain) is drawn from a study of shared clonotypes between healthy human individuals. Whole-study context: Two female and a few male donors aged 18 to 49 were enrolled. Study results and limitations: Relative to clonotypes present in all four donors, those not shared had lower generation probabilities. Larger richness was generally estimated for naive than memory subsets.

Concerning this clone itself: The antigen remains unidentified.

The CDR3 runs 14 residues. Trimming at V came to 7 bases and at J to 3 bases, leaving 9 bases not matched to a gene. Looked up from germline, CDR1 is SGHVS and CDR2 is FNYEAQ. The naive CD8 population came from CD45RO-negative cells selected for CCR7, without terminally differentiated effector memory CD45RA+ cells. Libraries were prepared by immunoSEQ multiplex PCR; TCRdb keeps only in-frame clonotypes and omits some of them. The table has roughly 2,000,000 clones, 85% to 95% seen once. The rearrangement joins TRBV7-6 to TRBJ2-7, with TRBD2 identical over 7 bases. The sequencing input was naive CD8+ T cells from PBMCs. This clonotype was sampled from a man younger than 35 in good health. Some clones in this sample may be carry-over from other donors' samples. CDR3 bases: TGTGCCAGCACCCCTCTGGGGAGGGTCTACGAGCAGTACTTC. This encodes CASTPLGRVYEQYF.